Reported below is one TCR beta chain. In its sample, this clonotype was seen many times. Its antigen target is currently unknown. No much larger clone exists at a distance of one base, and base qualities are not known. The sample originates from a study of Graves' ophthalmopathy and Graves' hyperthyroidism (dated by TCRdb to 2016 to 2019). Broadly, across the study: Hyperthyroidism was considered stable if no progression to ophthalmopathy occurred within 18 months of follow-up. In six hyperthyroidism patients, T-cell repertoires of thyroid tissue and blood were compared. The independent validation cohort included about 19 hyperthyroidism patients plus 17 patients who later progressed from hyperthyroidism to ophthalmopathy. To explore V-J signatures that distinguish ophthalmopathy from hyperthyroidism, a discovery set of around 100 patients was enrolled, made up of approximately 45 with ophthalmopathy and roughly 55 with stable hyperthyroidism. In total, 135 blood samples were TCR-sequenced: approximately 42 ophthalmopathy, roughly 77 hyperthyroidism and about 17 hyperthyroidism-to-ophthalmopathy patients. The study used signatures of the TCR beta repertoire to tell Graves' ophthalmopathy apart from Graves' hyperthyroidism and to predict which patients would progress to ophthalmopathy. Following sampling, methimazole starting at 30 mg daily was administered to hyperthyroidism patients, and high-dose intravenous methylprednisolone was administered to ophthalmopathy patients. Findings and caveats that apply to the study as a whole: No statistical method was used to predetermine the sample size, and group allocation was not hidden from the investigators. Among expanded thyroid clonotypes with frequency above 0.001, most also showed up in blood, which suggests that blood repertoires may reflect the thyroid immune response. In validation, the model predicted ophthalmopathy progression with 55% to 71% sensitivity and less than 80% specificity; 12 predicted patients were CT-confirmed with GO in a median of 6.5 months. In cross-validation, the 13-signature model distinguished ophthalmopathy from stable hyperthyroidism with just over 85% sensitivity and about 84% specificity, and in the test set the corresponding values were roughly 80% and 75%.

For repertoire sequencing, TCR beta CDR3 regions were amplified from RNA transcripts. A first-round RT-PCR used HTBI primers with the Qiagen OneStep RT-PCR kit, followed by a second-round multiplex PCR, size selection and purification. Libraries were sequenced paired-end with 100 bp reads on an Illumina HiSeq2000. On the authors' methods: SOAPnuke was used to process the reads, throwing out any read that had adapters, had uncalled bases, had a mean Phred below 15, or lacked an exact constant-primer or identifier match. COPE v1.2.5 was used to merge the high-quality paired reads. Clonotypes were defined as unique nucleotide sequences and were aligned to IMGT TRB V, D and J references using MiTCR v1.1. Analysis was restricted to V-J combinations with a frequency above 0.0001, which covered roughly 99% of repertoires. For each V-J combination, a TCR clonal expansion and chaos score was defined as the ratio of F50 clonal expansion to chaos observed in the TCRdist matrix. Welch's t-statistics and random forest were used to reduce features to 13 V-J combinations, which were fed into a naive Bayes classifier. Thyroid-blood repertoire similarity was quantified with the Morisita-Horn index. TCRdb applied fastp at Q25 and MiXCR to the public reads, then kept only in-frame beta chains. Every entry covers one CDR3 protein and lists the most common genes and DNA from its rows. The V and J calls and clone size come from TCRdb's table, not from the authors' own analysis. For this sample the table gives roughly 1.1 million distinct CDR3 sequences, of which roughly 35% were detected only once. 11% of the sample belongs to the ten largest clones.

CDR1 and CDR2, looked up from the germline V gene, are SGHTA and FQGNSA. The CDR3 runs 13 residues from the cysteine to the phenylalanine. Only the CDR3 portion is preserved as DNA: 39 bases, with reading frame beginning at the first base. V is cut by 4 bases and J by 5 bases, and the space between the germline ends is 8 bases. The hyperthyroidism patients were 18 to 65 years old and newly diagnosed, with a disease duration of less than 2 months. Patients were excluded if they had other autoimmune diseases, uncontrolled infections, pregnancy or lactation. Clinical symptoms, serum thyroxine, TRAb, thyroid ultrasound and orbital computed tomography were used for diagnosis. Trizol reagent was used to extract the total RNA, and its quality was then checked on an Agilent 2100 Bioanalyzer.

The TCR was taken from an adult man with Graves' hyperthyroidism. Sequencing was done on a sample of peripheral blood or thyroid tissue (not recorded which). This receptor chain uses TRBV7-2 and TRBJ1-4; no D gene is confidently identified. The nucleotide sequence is TGTGCCAGCAGCTCCTCGTGGAATGAAAAACTGTTTTTT. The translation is CASSSSWNEKLFF.